This T cell receptor (beta chain) was identified during a study of shared clonotypes between healthy human individuals. At the level of the study: The plates for each donor numbered three CD4 naive, three CD4 memory, two CD8 naive and one CD8 memory.

Sequencing was performed with immunoSEQ multiplex PCR; in TCRdb, only in-frame clones are kept and a portion is missing. Among roughly 2,000,000 clones listed, about 95% were seen once. CD45RO-negative, CCR7-selected cells formed the naive CD8 fraction, which excluded terminally differentiated effector memory CD45RA+ cells. Only Caucasian adults living in Nashville, Tennessee served as donors. The table lists this clone with a count of one. Its antigen is as yet unknown. At the DNA level, this CDR3 is encoded by other sequences in the same sample as well. Points from the study as a whole: Enrolling few donors narrowed the genetic and exposure-history diversity that was represented.

The TCR originated in a man aged 18-30 years in good health. The sequencing sample was made of naive CD8+ T cells sorted from blood.

This chain's CDR3 is CASSLAGGYNEQFF. Written as DNA, the CDR3 is TGTGCCAGCAGTTTGGCGGGGGGGTACAATGAGCAGTTCTTC. The rearrangement uses TRBV28 and TRBJ2-1; TRBD2 matches 9 bases. The V gene's germline CDR1 is MDHEN and CDR2 SYDVKM. The CDR3 consists of 14 residues. J was trimmed by 4 bases and V by 3 bases; bases with no gene match: 1.